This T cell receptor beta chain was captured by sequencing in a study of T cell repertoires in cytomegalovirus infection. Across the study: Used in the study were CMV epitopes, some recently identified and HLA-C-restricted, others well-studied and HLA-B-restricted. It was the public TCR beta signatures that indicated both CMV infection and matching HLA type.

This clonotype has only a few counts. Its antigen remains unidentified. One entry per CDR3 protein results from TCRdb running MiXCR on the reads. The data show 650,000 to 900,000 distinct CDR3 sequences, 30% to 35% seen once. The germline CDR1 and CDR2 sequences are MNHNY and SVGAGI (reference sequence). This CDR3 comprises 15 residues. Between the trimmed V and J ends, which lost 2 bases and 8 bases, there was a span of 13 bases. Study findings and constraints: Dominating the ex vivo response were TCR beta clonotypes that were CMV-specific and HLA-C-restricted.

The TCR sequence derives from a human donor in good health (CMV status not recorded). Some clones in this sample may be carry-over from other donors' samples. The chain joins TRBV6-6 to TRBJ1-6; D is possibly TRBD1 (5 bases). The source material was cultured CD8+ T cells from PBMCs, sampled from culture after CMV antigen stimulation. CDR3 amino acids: CASSYIGTPDSPLHF. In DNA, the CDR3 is TGTGCCAGCAGTTACATCGGGACCCCAGATTCACCCCTCCACTTT.